The clone carrying this T cell receptor beta chain has only a few counts. The sample belongs to a study of blood T cell repertoires in COVID-19. The CDR3 contains 14 residues. V lost 5 bases to trimming and J lost 4 bases; unmatched junction nucleotides: 4. Germline V gene lookup returns CDR1 MNHEY and CDR2 SVGEGT. Using immunoSEQ multiplex PCR, the repertoire was profiled, and TCRdb retains in-frame clones only, with some absent. The table includes 200,000 to 300,000 clones, roughly 86% detected once. Sequenced material: PBMCs or T cells enriched from blood (not recorded which). The J gene is TRBJ2-2, the V gene TRBV6-2 or TRBV6-3; 7 nucleotides agree with TRBD1. The sequence derives from a woman in her twenties or thirties with acute COVID-19. DNA for the CDR3: TGTGCCAGCAGTACAGGGGCATCCACCGGGGAGCTGTTTTTT. It is translated as CASSTGASTGELFF.